This TCR beta chain was profiled in a study of T cells after yellow fever vaccination. This clonotype has a count of ten or more. Germline-derived CDR1 and CDR2 are SEHNR and FQNEAQ (reference sequence). There are 16 residues in the CDR3. The ends lost 2 bases at V and 5 bases at J; junction bases unmatched: 9. A universal primer site and UMIs were added as TCR cDNA was made by 5'RACE template switching. Each CDR3 protein gets one entry after TCRdb re-called the 5' RACE reads with MiXCR. Among some 97,000 distinct CDR3 sequences listed, around 5.8% were seen once. J is TRBJ2-5 and V is TRBV7-9, with 9 bases that match TRBD1. This specimen consisted of CD8+ T cells sorted from PBMCs, obtained 10 days after the yellow fever booster vaccination. The sequence came from a man aged 18-30 years who received the YFV17D yellow fever vaccine. CDR3 sequence: CASSLPQGQGRETQYF. Written as DNA, the CDR3 is TGTGCCAGCAGCTTACCTCAAGGACAGGGGAGGGAGACCCAGTACTTC.